The 32 T cell receptor beta chains presented below share a single source sample, sequenced in a study of blood T cell repertoires in COVID-19. The repertoire was sequenced with immunoSEQ multiplex PCR; TCRdb's copy has only in-frame clones and lacks some. The data hold around 230,000 clones, with more than 65% observed a single time. The sample consisted of peripheral blood. The receptors derive from a woman of 80 years or more with acute or convalescent COVID-19.

The chain combines TRBV3-1 (or the pseudogene TRBV3-2) with TRBJ1-1, with 7 positions matching TRBD1. V gave up 0 bases and J gave up 5 bases; unmatched junction bases: 0. Germline V gene sequence: CDR1 LGHDT, CDR2 YNNKEL (reference sequence). This CDR3 has 13 amino acids. The CDR3: CASSQDRGTEAFF. The CDR3 DNA reads as TGTGCCAGCAGCCAAGACAGGGGGACTGAAGCTTTCTTT.

J is TRBJ2-2 and V is TRBV6-1; D possibly corresponds to TRBD1 (5 bases). CDR3 length: 15 residues. In germline, CDR1 is MNHNS, CDR2 SASEGT. V was trimmed by 2 bases and J by 5 bases, leaving 12 bases between them. CDR3 sequence (DNA): TGTGCCAGCAGTGAACAAGGGGCGTATACCGGGGAGCTGTTTTTT. Its translation: CASSEQGAYTGELFF.

The chain has TRBV7-9 and TRBJ1-5; 7 bases align to TRBD1. After removal of 5 bases from V and 2 bases from J, the junction contained 3 bases not matched to a gene. Per the germline V gene, CDR1 is SEHNR and CDR2 is FQNEAQ (reference sequence). The CDR3 is 14 amino acids. CDR3 residues: CASSNTGGNQPQHF. The CDR3 DNA reads as TGTGCCAGCAGCAACACAGGGGGCAATCAGCCCCAGCATTTT.

The chain has TRBV27 and TRBJ1-1; D not certain. Per the germline V gene, CDR1 is MNHEY and CDR2 is SMNVEV (reference sequence). V was pared by 3 bases and J by 1 base, with 6 bases between. The CDR3 has 13 amino acids. The CDR3 DNA reads TGTGCCAGCAGTTTCGAGGGGAACACTGAAGCTTTCTTT. Residues: CASSFEGNTEAFF.

This clone was seen only once. J is TRBJ1-4 and V is TRBV30; 7 nucleotides match TRBD1. Germline CDR1 is GTSNPN and CDR2 is SVGIG (reference sequence). V lost 7 bases and J lost 4; bases outside the gene matches: 9. This CDR3 contains 14 residues. CDR3 in DNA: TGTGCCTTGTTCGACAGGGCAATTAATGAAAAACTGTTTTTT. It translates to CALFDRAINEKLFF.

V is TRBV9 and J is TRBJ1-2; 9 bases agree with TRBD1. V was pared by 3 bases and J by 4 bases, with 10 bases of the junction left unmatched. Germline-derived CDR1 and CDR2 are SGDLS and YYNGEE. The CDR3 has 16 residues. The CDR3 nucleotides read TGTGCCAGCAGCGCATCACAGGGGGCGCTTGGCTATGGCTACACCTTC. Protein product: CASSASQGALGYGYTF.

The V and J genes are TRBV9 and TRBJ2-5; possibly TRBD1 for D (5 bases). The CDR3 runs to 14 residues. The V end was cut by 2 bases, the J end by 4 bases, with 12 bases between. From germline, CDR1 is SGDLS and CDR2 YYNGEE. For the CDR3, the DNA is TGTGCCAGCAGCGTCAGGGCCTTGGGAGAGACCCAGTACTTC. Protein: CASSVRALGETQYF.

The chain joins TRBV28 to TRBJ1-2; 9 bases agree with TRBD1. J was trimmed by 1 base and V by 3 bases; bases with no gene match: 6. CDR1 and CDR2 (germline): MDHEN, SYDVKM. This CDR3 has 16 residues. The CDR3 DNA reads as TGTGCCAGCAGTTTCTCTCCGGGACAGGGTAACTATGGCTACACCTTC. Encoded protein: CASSFSPGQGNYGYTF.

The chain uses TRBV9 and TRBJ1-4, with 8 bases aligning to TRBD1. V dropped 2 bases and J dropped 7; count of bases not matched to a gene: 10. Germline V gene data show CDR1 as SGDLS and CDR2 as YYNGEE. This CDR3 region has 16 residues. The DNA of the CDR3 is TGTGCCAGCAGCGTCGACCCAGGGGGCGATGGTGAAAAACTGTTTTTT. Its protein product is CASSVDPGGDGEKLFF. Variable domain in full (rest from reference TRBV9 and TRBJ1-4): DSGVTQTPKHLITATGQRVTLRCSPRSGDLSVYWYQQSLDQGLQFLIQYYNGEERAKGNILERFSAQQFPDLHSELNLSSLELGDSALYFCASSVDPGGDGEKLFFGSGTQLSVL.

The V call is TRBV6-2 or TRBV6-3, the J call TRBJ2-7, with D unclear. Per germline, CDR1 MNHEY and CDR2 SVGEGT. Trimming pared 0 bases from V and 3 bases from J, leaving 9 bases between. The CDR3 is 14 residues long. CDR3 sequence (DNA): TGTGCCAGCAGTTACTCGGCGAGGATCTACGAGCAGTACTTC. Translated, it gives CASSYSARIYEQYF.

The table lists this clone with a count of one. The genes are TRBV6-5 and TRBJ1-6, with D perhaps TRBD1 (5 bases). Trimming shortened V by 6 bases and J by 7 bases, and 13 bases separated the two germline ends. The germline CDR1 and CDR2 sequences are MNHEY and SVGAGI. The CDR3 spans 14 residues. The CDR3 loop is CASSPRGTNSPLHF. The DNA of the CDR3 is TGTGCCAGCAGCCCCCGGGGGACGAATTCACCCCTCCACTTT.

The gene calls are TRBV5-1 and TRBJ2-7; D ambiguous. The V gene's germline CDR1 is SGHRS and CDR2 YFSETQ. V was clipped by 1 base and J by 5 bases, with 13 bases between them. The CDR3 has 14 residues. The CDR3 loop is CASSLSGPRDEQYF. The CDR3 DNA follows: TGCGCCAGCAGCTTGTCCGGTCCCCGGGACGAGCAGTACTTC.

CDR3 sequence: CASGYLQGRAFF. In nucleotides, the CDR3 is TGTGCTAGTGGTTATTTACAGGGTCGGGCTTTCTTT. The chain employs TRBV12-5 and TRBJ1-1, with a tentative D call TRBD1 (6 bases). Trimming cost V 4 bases and J 11 bases, with 14 bases left between them. CDR1 and CDR2 from the germline V gene are LGHNT and FRNRAP. The CDR3 extends over 12 amino acids.

The chain links TRBV3-1 (or the pseudogene TRBV3-2) to TRBJ1-1; D is undetermined. Germline lookup yields CDR1 LGHDT and CDR2 YNNKEL (reference sequence). Trimming cost V 0 bases and J 3 bases, with 17 bases left between them. This CDR3 has 17 amino acids. The CDR3 coding sequence is TGTGCCAGCAGCCAAGACCTAAAACCGGGAACCTACACTGAAGCTTTCTTT. This gives the protein CASSQDLKPGTYTEAFF.

The rearrangement joins TRBV19 to TRBJ1-2; possibly TRBD1 for D (6 bases). V lost 6 bases, J lost 4 bases, and 27 bases lay in between. There are 18 residues in the CDR3. Germline CDR1 reads LNHDA; CDR2 reads SQIVND (reference sequence). The CDR3 region is CASSDGGFGGVVAYGYTF. CDR3 sequence (DNA): TGTGCCAGTAGCGATGGGGGTTTTGGGGGCGTGGTGGCCTATGGCTACACCTTC.

This rearrangement joins TRBV6-5 to TRBJ2-3; TRBD1 might be the D (5 bases). Trimming removed 7 bases from V and 5 bases from J, with 13 bases in between. CDR1 MNHEY and CDR2 SVGAGI come from the germline V gene. This CDR3 comprises 13 residues. For the CDR3, the DNA is TGTGCCAGCACCAAAATAGGGGAAGATACGCAGTATTTT. Its translation: CASTKIGEDTQYF.

This clone was observed a handful of times. The chain employs TRBV7-8 and TRBJ1-4; weak D call: TRBD1 (6 bases). Germline V gives CDR1 SGHVS, CDR2 FQNEAQ. CDR3 length: 15 amino acids. Trimming stripped 3 bases from V and 6 bases from J, with 14 bases between. The CDR3 region has the DNA TGTGCCAGCAGCTTGGGTGGGGCAGGGGATGAAAAACTGTTTTTT. This translates into CASSLGGAGDEKLFF.

The chain combines TRBV1 with TRBJ2-7; the table's TRBD2 call for D was not verified on the DNA. TRBV1 is a recognized pseudogene. The CDR3 contains 17 residues. This CDR3 is CTSSQWGVSGRIDEQYF. The DNA for the CDR3 is TGCACCAGCAGCCAATGGGGGGTTAGCGGGAGGATCGACGAGCAGTACTTC.

In nucleotides, the CDR3 is TGTGCCAGCAGAGACATCTCCACAGATACGCAGTATTTT. Translated: CASRDISTDTQYF. The V call is TRBV6-5, the J call TRBJ2-3; unclear D gene. V was cut by 6 bases and J by 2 bases, with 9 bases left in between. CDR1 and CDR2 from the germline V gene are MNHEY and SVGAGI. There are 13 residues in the CDR3.

The V call is TRBV6-1, the J call TRBJ1-1, with a tentative D call TRBD1 (5 bases). Germline CDR1 reads MNHNS; CDR2 reads SASEGT. The CDR3 is 14 residues long. The V gene lost 1 base and the J gene lost 10 bases, with 16 bases spanning the gap. CDR3 nucleotide sequence: TGTGCCAGCAGTGAAGAGTCAGGGTCTCGCCTAGCTTTCTTT. Protein sequence: CASSEESGSRLAFF.

The V gene is TRBV12-5, the J gene TRBJ2-2; the D is unclear. The CDR3 extends over 13 amino acids. Germline V gene sequence: CDR1 LGHNT, CDR2 FRNRAP. Trimming cost V 2 bases and J 6 bases, with 7 bases left between them. This CDR3 reads CASGLFSSGELFF. DNA of the CDR3: TGTGCTAGTGGTTTGTTTTCCTCCGGGGAGCTGTTTTTT.

This chain joins TRBV5-1 and TRBJ2-7; D gene ambiguous. In germline, CDR1 is SGHRS, CDR2 YFSETQ. Trimming took off 2 bases at V and 3 bases at J, with 9 bases between the two ends. The CDR3 extends over 13 amino acids. The CDR3 coding sequence is TGCGCCAGCAGCTTTGGCCTAGTCTACGAGCAGTACTTC. It codes for CASSFGLVYEQYF.

The chain has TRBV19 and TRBJ2-1, with a possible D match to TRBD2 (5 bases). V was trimmed by 5 bases and J by 12 bases, leaving 14 bases between them. Germline V gives CDR1 LNHDA, CDR2 SQIVND (reference sequence). The CDR3 runs to 12 residues. The DNA of the CDR3 is TGTGCCAGTAGTCTGGCGGCCGGGGTGCAGTTCTTC. This sequence encodes CASSLAAGVQFF.

The rearrangement links TRBV5-1 to TRBJ2-6; D gene unclear. Per the germline V gene, CDR1 is SGHRS and CDR2 is YFSETQ. V lost 4 bases to trimming and J lost 0 bases, with 5 bases between them. The CDR3 contains 14 residues. The CDR3 spells CASSQNSGANVLTF. CDR3 in DNA: TGCGCCAGCAGCCAAAACTCTGGGGCCAACGTCCTGACTTTC.

CDR3 bases: TGTGCCAGCAGTGCACGGGGGGGCGATGAGCAGTTCTTC. This codes for CASSARGGDEQFF. The chain carries TRBV25-1 and TRBJ2-1; the match to TRBD2 covers 8 bases. The CDR3 is 13 amino acids. CDR1 is MGHDK and CDR2 is SYGVNS in the germline V gene. The V segment lost 4 bases and the J segment 8 bases; nucleotides outside the gene matches: 4.

The rearrangement uses TRBV11-2 and TRBJ1-3; D is unresolved. V was shortened by 1 base and J by 0 bases, with 7 bases between the two germline ends. The CDR3 length is 15 residues. The germline V gene has CDR1 SGHAT and CDR2 FQNNGV. For the CDR3, the DNA is TGTGCCAGCAGCTTAGTTACAGTCTCTGGAAACACCATATATTTT. Its translation is CASSLVTVSGNTIYF.

The chain joins TRBV2 to TRBJ2-3, with a tentative D call TRBD2 (6 bases). V lost 11 bases and J lost 2, with 17 bases in between. CDR1 and CDR2 from the germline V gene are SNHLY and FYNNEI. This CDR3 has 14 residues. The CDR3 DNA follows: TGTGCCGCCCGCGGAGGGACCTTCACAGATACGCAGTATTTT. Its protein product is CAARGGTFTDTQYF.

This clone was seen a few times. The V and J genes are TRBV6-5 and TRBJ1-1, with D possibly matching TRBD1 (5 bases). From germline, CDR1 is MNHEY and CDR2 SVGAGI. V lost 6 bases and J 10 bases, leaving 18 bases between the germline ends. The CDR3 sequence is 13 residues long. This CDR3 reads CASSTIREVGAFF. In DNA form, the CDR3 reads TGTGCCAGCAGCACAATCAGGGAGGTCGGAGCTTTCTTT.

The chain links TRBV27 to TRBJ2-5; 9 bases fit TRBD2. J gave up 5 bases and V 3 bases, and 4 bases lay outside the gene matches. The CDR3 loop spans 14 amino acids. Per germline, CDR1 MNHEY and CDR2 SMNVEV (reference sequence). CDR3: CASSLRGGSETQYF. CDR3 bases: TGTGCCAGCAGTTTGCGGGGGGGGTCTGAGACCCAGTACTTC.

This chain links TRBV6-6 with TRBJ2-2; 7 bases fit TRBD2. Trimming removed 6 bases from V and 4 bases from J; junction bases left unmatched: 5. Germline lookup yields CDR1 MNHNY and CDR2 SVGAGI (reference sequence). The CDR3 runs 14 residues. The CDR3 sequence: CASRGGGFTGELFF. DNA for the CDR3: TGTGCCAGCAGGGGCGGGGGATTCACCGGGGAGCTGTTTTTT.

V and J are TRBV19 and TRBJ1-1, with D possibly TRBD1 on 5 matching bases. This CDR3 is built from 14 residues. Germline-derived CDR1 and CDR2 are LNHDA and SQIVND (reference sequence). V was pared by 3 bases and J by 4 bases, with 12 bases between. The CDR3 DNA reads as TGTGCCAGTAGTATGGCGGGGGGGGGCACTGAAGCTTTCTTT. Translated: CASSMAGGGTEAFF.

The rearrangement links TRBV28 to TRBJ1-1; 8 bases are shared with TRBD1. The CDR3 totals 13 residues. The germline V gene encodes CDR1 MDHEN and CDR2 SYDVKM. Trimming removed 4 bases from V and 7 bases from J; junction bases left unmatched: 5. The CDR3 DNA follows: TGTGCCAGCAGTTCCGTGGACAGGGTTGAAGCTTTCTTT. Translated: CASSSVDRVEAFF.